These 26 T cell receptor beta chains came from one sample sequenced in a study of early T cells in non-severe SARS-CoV-2 infection (dated by TCRdb to the early 2020s). The method was 5' RACE. Sequencing was carried out with a NextSeq 500. Clones were called with MiXCR by TCRdb after fastp trimmed the public reads at Q25, and only in-frame beta chains were retained. A single entry per CDR3 protein holds the most common genes and DNA from its merged rows. The sample yields 40,000 to 45,000 distinct CDR3 sequences; 4.7% were counted once. Approximately 4.8% of the sample rests with the top ten. Sequencing input: whole blood. These receptors all stem from an adult who was a healthcare worker with PCR-confirmed SARS-CoV-2 infection or an uninfected control (not recorded which).

At least ten counts were recorded for this clonotype. The J gene is TRBJ2-7, the V gene TRBV4-1; 7 bases match TRBD1. J gave up 1 base and V 4 bases, and 10 bases lay outside the gene matches. This CDR3 has 16 residues. Germline V gene data show CDR1 as MGHRA and CDR2 as YSYEKL. The CDR3 nucleotides read TGCGCCAGCAGCCCAGGGGGAGTTCGAGGGTCCTACGAGCAGTACTTC. This encodes CASSPGGVRGSYEQYF.

This clonotype was counted many times. The J gene is TRBJ2-4, the V gene TRBV4-3; 7 bases line up with TRBD2. CDR1 and CDR2 from the germline V gene are LGHNA and YSLEER. J lost 8 bases, V lost 1 base, and 5 bases had no gene match. CDR3 size: 14 residues. The CDR3 DNA sequence: TGCGCCAGCAGCCAAGGCTGGGGGGGGGACATTCAGTACTTC. Its protein is CASSQGWGGDIQYF.

This clonotype was detected a few times. This rearrangement joins TRBV4-2 to TRBJ2-5, with 9 bases aligning to TRBD2. J gave up 2 bases and V 4 bases, and 5 bases lay outside the gene matches. This CDR3 is built from 15 residues. Germline CDR1 reads LGHNA; CDR2 reads YNFKEQ. CDR3 region: CASSLIAGDQETQYF. The DNA for the CDR3 is TGTGCCAGCAGCCTAATAGCGGGAGATCAAGAGACCCAGTACTTC.

This clonotype was detected ten times or more. The chain uses TRBV6-5 and TRBJ2-5; unclear D gene. This CDR3 contains 14 residues. Trimming removed 5 bases at V and 0 bases at J, with 10 bases between. The V gene's germline CDR1 is MNHEY and CDR2 SVGAGI. CDR3: CASSRIAYQETQYF. In DNA, the CDR3 is TGTGCCAGCAGTCGAATCGCGTACCAAGAGACCCAGTACTTC.

This clonotype was seen repeatedly, ten times or more. The gene calls are TRBV19 and TRBJ1-5, with D perhaps TRBD1 (5 bases). Germline assignment: CDR1 LNHDA and CDR2 SQIVND (reference sequence). The CDR3 spans 14 residues. Trimming removed 6 bases at V and 4 bases at J, with 13 bases between. This CDR3 reads CASSRDGHNQPQHF. CDR3 nucleotides: TGTGCCAGTAGCCGGGACGGCCATAATCAGCCCCAGCATTTT.

Ten or more counts support this clonotype. J is TRBJ1-4 and V is TRBV28; maybe TRBD1 (5 bases). The V end lost 5 bases, the J end lost 4 bases, and 14 bases lay between the germline ends. This CDR3 is 15 amino acids long. CDR1 is MDHEN, CDR2 SYDVKM, per germline. CDR3 bases: TGTGCCAGCAGTCAACCCCTGGGGGGTAATGAAAAACTGTTTTTT. Translation: CASSQPLGGNEKLFF.

The sample holds many counts of this clonotype. J is TRBJ2-1 and V is TRBV19; 8 bases fit TRBD2. V lost 5 bases to trimming and J lost 4 bases; unmatched junction nucleotides: 13. The CDR3 is made up of 17 amino acids. In germline, CDR1 is LNHDA, CDR2 SQIVND (reference sequence). CDR3 amino acids: CASSEWMGREGYNEQFF. CDR3 coding DNA: TGTGCCAGTAGTGAATGGATGGGACGGGAGGGTTACAATGAGCAGTTCTTC. Full variable domain (rest looked up from reference TRBV19 and TRBJ2-1): DGGITQSPKYLFRKEGQNVTLSCEQNLNHDAMYWYRQDPGQGLRLIYYSQIVNDFQKGDIAEGYSVSREKKESFPLTVTSAQKNPTAFYLCASSEWMGREGYNEQFFGPGTRLTVL.

This clonotype showed up many times. The J gene is TRBJ2-6, the V gene TRBV7-2; unclear D gene. Germline values: CDR1 SGHTA, CDR2 FQGNSA. V gave up 3 bases and J gave up 3 bases, with 3 bases separating them. This CDR3 is 13 amino acids long. The CDR3 reads CASSFFGANVLTF. The CDR3 DNA reads as TGTGCCAGCAGCTTCTTTGGGGCCAACGTCCTGACTTTC.

This chain connects TRBV29-1 to TRBJ1-1, with 9 positions matching TRBD1. The length of the CDR3 is 13 residues. Losses at the gene ends were 6 bases for V and 2 bases for J; bases not matched to a gene: 4. Germline-derived CDR1 and CDR2 are SQVTM and ANQGSEA. This CDR3 is CSVGTGLNTEAFF. The DNA of the CDR3 is TGCAGCGTAGGGACAGGGCTAAACACTGAAGCTTTCTTT.

This clonotype was seen a handful of times. This chain uses TRBV7-6 with TRBJ2-7; 12 nucleotides match TRBD2. Germline V gene lookup returns CDR1 SGHVS and CDR2 FNYEAQ. This CDR3 has 16 residues. Trimming removed 4 bases from V and 2 bases from J; junction bases left unmatched: 6. Here the CDR3 DNA reads TGTGCCAGCAGCTCCAGGACTAGCGGGAAAGCCTACGAGCAGTACTTC. Its protein is CASSSRTSGKAYEQYF.

The gene calls are TRBV28 and TRBJ1-1; D perhaps matches TRBD1 (5 bases). CDR3 length equals 15 residues. Germline values: CDR1 MDHEN, CDR2 SYDVKM. The germline V and J ends were trimmed by 5 bases and 3 bases, with 16 bases remaining between them. The CDR3 loop reads CASSLRRAVDTEAFF. CDR3 sequence (DNA): TGTGCCAGCAGTCTACGCAGGGCGGTGGACACTGAAGCTTTCTTT.

This clonotype was picked up a small number of times. The rearrangement joins TRBV12-3 or TRBV12-4 to TRBJ1-5; D is perhaps TRBD1 (5 bases). This CDR3 is built from 16 residues. Trimming took 0 bases from V and 0 from J, leaving 9 bases between them. This CDR3 reads CASSLAGGYSNQPQHF. Written as DNA, the CDR3 is TGTGCCAGCAGTTTAGCGGGGGGTTATAGCAATCAGCCCCAGCATTTT.

This clonotype was seen repeatedly, ten times or more. This sequence joins TRBV27 and TRBJ2-2; perhaps TRBD2 as D (6 bases). Germline V lookup: CDR1 MNHEY, CDR2 SMNVEV (reference sequence). V lost 3 bases to trimming and J lost 0 bases, with 11 bases between them. The CDR3 is 16 amino acids. The CDR3, as DNA: TGTGCCAGCAGTTTTAGGGCTAGCGCGAACACCGGGGAGCTGTTTTTT. Translated: CASSFRASANTGELFF.

This clonotype was detected only a few times. CDR3 residues: CASSPGPGNTDTQYF. CDR3 sequence (DNA): TGTGCCAGCAGCCCCGGGCCAGGAAACACAGATACGCAGTATTTT. The V call is TRBV7-2, the J call TRBJ2-3, with D hard to call. V lost 5 bases and J 2 bases, leaving 14 bases between the germline ends. Looked up from germline, CDR1 is SGHTA and CDR2 is FQGNSA. The CDR3 loop spans 15 amino acids.

In this sample, this clonotype turned up a few times. The chain carries TRBV30 and TRBJ2-3; the D gene is possibly TRBD2 (7 bases). Trimming pared 2 bases from V and 2 bases from J, leaving 14 bases between. The CDR3 length is 15 residues. The germline V gene has CDR1 GTSNPN and CDR2 SVGIG (reference sequence). The CDR3 is CAWSRGGGPTDTQYF. CDR3 sequence (DNA): TGTGCCTGGAGTAGGGGGGGGGGCCCCACAGATACGCAGTATTTT.

V is TRBV15 and J is TRBJ1-1; 10 bases are a match to TRBD1. Looked up from germline, CDR1 is LNHNV and CDR2 is YYDKDF (reference sequence). J was trimmed by 0 bases and V by 5 bases; bases with no gene match: 0. This CDR3 has 14 residues. This chain's CDR3 is CATSGTGVNTEAFF. For the CDR3, the DNA is TGTGCCACCAGCGGGACAGGGGTGAACACTGAAGCTTTCTTT.

This clonotype was observed many times. The chain combines TRBV5-1 with TRBJ1-2, with D hard to call. This CDR3 region has 13 residues. V lost 0 bases to trimming and J lost 5 bases, with 8 bases between them. Germline V CDR1 and CDR2: SGHRS, YFSETQ. CDR3 nucleotide sequence: TGCGCCAGCAGCTTGGACCGGATGTATGGCTACACCTTC. Translating gives CASSLDRMYGYTF.

This clonotype was counted many times. The rearrangement joins TRBV6-2 or TRBV6-3 to TRBJ2-1; 8 bases line up with TRBD1. J lost 4 bases, V lost 6 bases, and 11 bases had no gene match. CDR3 size: 16 residues. CDR1 is MNHEY, CDR2 SVGEGT, per germline. CDR3 region: CASRQSGTGLYNEQFF. DNA of the CDR3: TGTGCCAGCAGACAATCCGGGACAGGACTTTACAATGAGCAGTTCTTC.

This chain uses TRBV21-1 with TRBJ2-4. TRBV21-1 is flagged as a pseudogene. The CDR3 covers 15 residues. In nucleotides, the CDR3 is TGTGCCAGCAGCCAAACACTGGAGTCCAAAAACATTCAGTACTTC. Protein sequence: CASSQTLESKNIQYF.

This clonotype was seen a few times. This sequence joins TRBV30 and TRBJ2-7; 9 nucleotides line up with TRBD1. V lost 6 bases, J lost 2 bases, and 8 bases stayed unmatched. The CDR3 spans 14 residues. The germline CDR1 and CDR2 sequences are GTSNPN and SVGIG (reference sequence). CDR3 DNA: TGTGCCTGTTCACGGGACAGGGCCACCTACGAGCAGTACTTC. Protein: CACSRDRATYEQYF.

This clonotype showed up just a few times. J is TRBJ2-7 and V is TRBV12-3 or TRBV12-4, with 7 nucleotides matching TRBD1. The V segment lost 4 bases and the J segment 5 bases; nucleotides outside the gene matches: 11. The CDR3 is 15 amino acids. The CDR3 region has the DNA TGTGCCAGCAGTTCCACCGACAGGGTAGGAAACGAGCAGTACTTC. It is translated as CASSSTDRVGNEQYF.

Ten or more counts support this clonotype. This CDR3 reads CASRNQGSLYF. DNA for the CDR3: TGTGCCAGCAGGAATCAGGGTAGTCTGTACTTC. The chain is built from TRBV2 and TRBJ2-4; possible D gene TRBD1, 5 bases. Trimming removed 6 bases at V and 15 bases at J, with 15 bases between. This CDR3 comprises 11 residues. Looked up from germline, CDR1 is SNHLY and CDR2 is FYNNEI.

In this sample, this clonotype turned up many times. V and J are TRBV6-6 and TRBJ1-1; D is perhaps TRBD1 (6 bases). CDR1 and CDR2 (germline): MNHNY, SVGAGI (reference sequence). The CDR3 runs to 13 residues. V dropped 5 bases and J dropped 4 bases, with 11 bases sitting between them. In DNA, the CDR3 is TGTGCCAGCAGTCCCGGACAGTCCACTGAAGCTTTCTTT. Protein product: CASSPGQSTEAFF.

This clonotype was picked up a small number of times. V and J are TRBV3-1 and TRBJ1-3; maybe TRBD1 (5 bases). The V end lost 4 bases, the J end lost 0 bases, and 16 bases lay between the germline ends. CDR1 and CDR2 (germline): LGHDT, YNNKEL (reference sequence). The CDR3 runs to 17 residues. The CDR3 DNA is TGTGCCAGCAGCCCCAACGGAGGGGCGAGCTCTGGAAACACCATATATTTT. It translates to CASSPNGGASSGNTIYF.

The gene calls are TRBV7-9 and TRBJ2-3, with TRBD1 matching 7 bases. The V gene end was trimmed by 2 bases and the J gene end by 3 bases; junction bases not matched to a gene: 5. The germline gives CDR1 SEHNR, CDR2 FQNEAQ (reference sequence). This CDR3 region has 15 residues. The CDR3 sequence is CASSLRDRETDTQYF. For the CDR3, the DNA is TGTGCCAGCAGCTTACGAGACAGGGAGACAGATACGCAGTATTTT. The full variable domain, with the rest looked up from reference TRBV7-9 and TRBJ2-3, is DTGVSQNPRHKITKRGQNVTFRCDPISEHNRLYWYRQTLGQGPEFLTYFQNEAQLEKSRLLSDRFSAERPKGSFSTLEIQRTEQGDSAMYLCASSLRDRETDTQYFGPGTRLTVL.

This clonotype was seen repeatedly, ten times or more. This chain uses TRBV6-6 with TRBJ2-5, with 12 bases identical to TRBD2. The CDR3 has 20 amino acids. Per germline, CDR1 MNHNY and CDR2 SVGAGI (reference sequence). With V trimmed by 0 bases and J by 3 bases, 14 bases remained unmatched. The CDR3 is CASSYSSSSGGAWSKETQYF. The CDR3 DNA sequence: TGTGCCAGCAGTTACTCGAGCTCTAGCGGGGGGGCCTGGTCAAAAGAGACCCAGTACTTC.